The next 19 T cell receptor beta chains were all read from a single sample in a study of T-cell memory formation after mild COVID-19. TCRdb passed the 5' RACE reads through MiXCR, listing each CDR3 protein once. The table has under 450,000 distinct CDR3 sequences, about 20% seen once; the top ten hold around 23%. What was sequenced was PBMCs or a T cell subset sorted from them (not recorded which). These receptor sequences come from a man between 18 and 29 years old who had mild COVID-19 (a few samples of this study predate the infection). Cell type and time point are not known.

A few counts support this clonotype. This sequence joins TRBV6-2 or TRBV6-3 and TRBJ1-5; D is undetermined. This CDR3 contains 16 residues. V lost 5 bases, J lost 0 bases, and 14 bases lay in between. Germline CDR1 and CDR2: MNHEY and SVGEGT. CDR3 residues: CASSAYEGNSNQPQHF. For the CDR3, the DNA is TGTGCCAGCAGTGCCTACGAAGGGAATAGCAATCAGCCCCAGCATTTT.

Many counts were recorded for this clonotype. The CDR3 DNA reads TGTGCCAGCAGTTTGCTGGGGGGTTACAATGAGCAGTTCTTC. It translates to CASSLLGGYNEQFF. The genes are TRBV12-3 or TRBV12-4 and TRBJ2-1, with D maybe TRBD2 (6 bases). The V and J ends lost 3 bases and 4 bases respectively, with 10 bases between them. This CDR3 contains 14 residues.

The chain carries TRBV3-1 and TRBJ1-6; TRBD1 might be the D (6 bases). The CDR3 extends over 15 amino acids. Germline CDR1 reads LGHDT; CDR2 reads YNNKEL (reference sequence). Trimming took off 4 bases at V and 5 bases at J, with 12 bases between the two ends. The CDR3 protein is CASSLTDSNNSPLHF. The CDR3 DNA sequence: TGTGCCAGCAGCCTTACGGACAGCAATAATTCACCCCTCCACTTT. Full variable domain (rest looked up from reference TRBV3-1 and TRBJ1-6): DTAVSQTPKYLVTQMGNDKSIKCEQNLGHDTMYWYKQDSKKFLKIMFSYNNKELIINETVPNRFSPKSPDKAHLNLHINSLELGDSAVYFCASSLTDSNNSPLHFGNGTRLTVT.

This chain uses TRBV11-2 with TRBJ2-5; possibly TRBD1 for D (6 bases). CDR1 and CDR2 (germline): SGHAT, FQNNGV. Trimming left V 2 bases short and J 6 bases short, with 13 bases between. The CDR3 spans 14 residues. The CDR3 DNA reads TGTGCCAGCAGCTTATCAGGGGCGGTGAAGACCCAGTACTTC. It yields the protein CASSLSGAVKTQYF. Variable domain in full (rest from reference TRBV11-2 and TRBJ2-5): EAGVAQSPRYKIIEKRQSVAFWCNPISGHATLYWYQQILGQGPKLLIQFQNNGVVDDSQLPKDRFSAERLKGVDSTLKIQPAKLEDSAVYLCASSLSGAVKTQYFGPGTRLLVL.

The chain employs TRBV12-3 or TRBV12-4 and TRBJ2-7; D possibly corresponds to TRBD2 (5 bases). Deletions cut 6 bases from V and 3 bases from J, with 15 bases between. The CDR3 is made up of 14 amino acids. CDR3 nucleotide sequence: TGTGCCAGCAGACCGCCCGGGAACCACTACGAGCAGTACTTC. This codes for CASRPPGNHYEQYF.

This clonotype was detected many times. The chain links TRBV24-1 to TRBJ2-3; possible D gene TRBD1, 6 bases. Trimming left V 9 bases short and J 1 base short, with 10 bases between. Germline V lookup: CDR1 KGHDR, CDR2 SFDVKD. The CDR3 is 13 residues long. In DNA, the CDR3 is TGTGCCACCTCAGGGGTGGGCACAGATACGCAGTATTTT. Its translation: CATSGVGTDTQYF.

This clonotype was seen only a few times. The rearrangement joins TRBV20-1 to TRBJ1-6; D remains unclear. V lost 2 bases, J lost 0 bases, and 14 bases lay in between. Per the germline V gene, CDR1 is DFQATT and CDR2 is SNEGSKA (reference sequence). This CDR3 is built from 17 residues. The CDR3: CSARPTPSGSYNSPLHF. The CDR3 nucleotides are TGCAGTGCTAGACCCACCCCGAGCGGCTCCTATAATTCACCCCTCCACTTT.

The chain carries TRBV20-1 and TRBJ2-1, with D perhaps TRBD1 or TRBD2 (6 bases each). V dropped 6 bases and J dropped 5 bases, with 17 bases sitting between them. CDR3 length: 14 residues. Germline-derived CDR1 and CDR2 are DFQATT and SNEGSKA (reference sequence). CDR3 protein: CSAPRGGGNNEQFF. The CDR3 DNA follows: TGCAGTGCCCCCCGCGGAGGGGGGAACAATGAGCAGTTCTTC.

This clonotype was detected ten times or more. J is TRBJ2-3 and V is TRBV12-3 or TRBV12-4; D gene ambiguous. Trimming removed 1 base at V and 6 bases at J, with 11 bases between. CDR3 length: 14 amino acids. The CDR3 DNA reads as TGTGCCAGCAGTTTAGAAACAGCGTGGGATACGCAGTATTTT. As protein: CASSLETAWDTQYF.

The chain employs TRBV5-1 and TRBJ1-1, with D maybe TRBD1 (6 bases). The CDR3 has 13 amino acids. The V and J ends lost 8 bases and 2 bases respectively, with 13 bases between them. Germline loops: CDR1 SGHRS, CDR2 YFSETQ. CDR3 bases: TGCGCCAGTCACACGGGGGCTAACACTGAAGCTTTCTTT. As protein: CASHTGANTEAFF.

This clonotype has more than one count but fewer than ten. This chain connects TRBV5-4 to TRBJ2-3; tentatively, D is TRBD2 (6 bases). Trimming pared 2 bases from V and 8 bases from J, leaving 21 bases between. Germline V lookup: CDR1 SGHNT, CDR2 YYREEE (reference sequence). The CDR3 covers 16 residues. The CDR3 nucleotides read TGTGCCAGCAGCTTCCCGGGACTCCGCAGAGATATTACGCAGTATTTT. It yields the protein CASSFPGLRRDITQYF.

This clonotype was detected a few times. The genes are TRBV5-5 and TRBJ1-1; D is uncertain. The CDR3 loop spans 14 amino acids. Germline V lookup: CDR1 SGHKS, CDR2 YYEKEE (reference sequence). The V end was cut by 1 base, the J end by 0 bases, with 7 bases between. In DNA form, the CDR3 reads TGTGCCAGCAGCTTGATGGGGATGAACACTGAAGCTTTCTTT. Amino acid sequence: CASSLMGMNTEAFF.

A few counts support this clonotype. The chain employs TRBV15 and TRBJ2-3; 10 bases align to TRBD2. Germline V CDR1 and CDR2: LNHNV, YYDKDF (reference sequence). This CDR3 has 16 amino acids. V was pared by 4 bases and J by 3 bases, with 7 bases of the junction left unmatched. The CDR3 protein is CATSTGGLAATDTQYF. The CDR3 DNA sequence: TGTGCCACCAGCACCGGCGGACTAGCGGCGACAGATACGCAGTATTTT.

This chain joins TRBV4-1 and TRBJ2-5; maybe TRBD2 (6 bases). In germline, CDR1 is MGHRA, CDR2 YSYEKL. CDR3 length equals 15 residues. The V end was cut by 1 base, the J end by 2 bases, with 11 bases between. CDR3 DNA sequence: TGCGCCAGCAGCCAAGTCGATGGAGGGCAAGAGACCCAGTACTTC. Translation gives CASSQVDGGQETQYF.

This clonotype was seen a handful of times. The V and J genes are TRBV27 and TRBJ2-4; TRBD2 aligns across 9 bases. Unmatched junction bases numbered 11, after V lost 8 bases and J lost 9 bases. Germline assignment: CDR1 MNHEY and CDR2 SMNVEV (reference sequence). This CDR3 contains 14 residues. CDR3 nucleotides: TGTGCCAGCCGCAAGCGGGGGGCCCTTTTCATTCAGTACTTC. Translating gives CASRKRGALFIQYF.

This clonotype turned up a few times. The CDR3 DNA reads TGCGCCAGCAGCTTAGTGATTGCATCCTACGAGCAGTACTTC. Residues: CASSLVIASYEQYF. The rearrangement joins TRBV5-1 to TRBJ2-7, with D uncertain. The CDR3 has 14 amino acids. Trimming took off 2 bases at V and 1 base at J, with 10 bases between the two ends. The germline V gene has CDR1 SGHRS and CDR2 YFSETQ.

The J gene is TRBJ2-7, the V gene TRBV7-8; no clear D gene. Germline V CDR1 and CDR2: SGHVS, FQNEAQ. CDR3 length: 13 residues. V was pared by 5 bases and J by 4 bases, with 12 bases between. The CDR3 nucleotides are TGTGCCAGCAGCCCACACCTGGGGTACGAGCAGTACGTC. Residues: CASSPHLGYEQYV.

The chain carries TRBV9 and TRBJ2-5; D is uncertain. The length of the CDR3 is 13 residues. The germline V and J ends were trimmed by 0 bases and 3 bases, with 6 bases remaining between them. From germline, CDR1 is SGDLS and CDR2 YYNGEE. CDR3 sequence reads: CASSVGSEETQYF. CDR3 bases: TGTGCCAGCAGCGTAGGGTCCGAAGAGACCCAGTACTTC.

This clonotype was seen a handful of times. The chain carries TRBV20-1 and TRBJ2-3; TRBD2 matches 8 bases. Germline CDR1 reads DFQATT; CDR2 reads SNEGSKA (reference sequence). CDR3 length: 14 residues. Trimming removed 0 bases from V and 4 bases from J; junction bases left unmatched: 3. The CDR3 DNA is TGCAGTGCTAGAGATGGGACTAGTTCAGATACGCAGTATTTT. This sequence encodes CSARDGTSSDTQYF.